This TCR beta chain was captured in a study of shared clonotypes between healthy human individuals. At the level of the study: CD4 naive and CD4 memory each took three plates per donor, while CD8 naive took two and CD8 memory one. Study-wide results and caveats: Sampling included only blood; tissue repertoires likely differ.

Several immunoSEQ plates received, in even portions, the genomic DNA of each subset. Only in-frame clones appear in the TCRdb table, and some are missing; sequencing was by immunoSEQ multiplex PCR. The repertoire holds about 2 million clones, with roughly 95% as singletons. Adults of Caucasian background living in Nashville, Tennessee made up all donors. With regard to this clone: Antigen: not known.

This sequence originates from a young man in good health. The sequenced sample was naive CD4+ T cells sorted from blood. Subset given: CD45RA+ positively selected.

The CDR3 reads CASSNTGAGEADTQYF. The CDR3 DNA reads as TGTGCCAGTTCGAACACTGGTGCGGGAGAGGCAGATACGCAGTATTTT. The J gene is TRBJ2-3, the V gene TRBV19; 7 nucleotides agree with TRBD2. J gave up 4 bases and V 8 bases, and 15 bases lay outside the gene matches. Germline V gene sequence: CDR1 LNHDA, CDR2 SQIVND (reference sequence). The CDR3 contains 16 residues.